The 32 T cell receptor beta chains below all came from one sample that was sequenced in a study of response to subunit inactivated influenza vaccine. MiXCR was run by TCRdb on the RT-PCR reads, yielding one entry per CDR3 protein. The table has 650,000 to 800,000 distinct CDR3 sequences, about 18% seen once. Sample: PBMCs from blood, taken about 5 days after vaccination. The receptors stem from a man aged 50 to 60 who received an inactivated influenza vaccine.

The V and J genes are TRBV28 and TRBJ2-3, with 12 bases matching TRBD1. Germline-derived CDR1 and CDR2 are MDHEN and SYDVKM. Losses at the gene ends were 7 bases for V and 1 base for J; bases not matched to a gene: 18. The CDR3 spans 20 residues. CDR3 bases: TGTGCCAGCACTTTCCCCCCATGGGACAGGGGGCTTTCTCGCACAGATACGCAGTATTTT. The encoded protein is CASTFPPWDRGLSRTDTQYF.

V usage is TRBV7-9 and J usage is TRBJ2-7; D remains ambiguous. This CDR3 region has 11 residues. With 2 bases removed from V and 6 bases from J, the gap between germline ends came to 5 bases. Germline-derived CDR1 and CDR2 are SEHNR and FQNEAQ (reference sequence). CDR3 in DNA: TGTGCCAGCAGCTTACAGCCCGAGCAGTACTTC. Its protein product is CASSLQPEQYF. Together with reference TRBV7-9 and TRBJ2-7, the CDR3 gives the full variable domain: DTGVSQNPRHKITKRGQNVTFRCDPISEHNRLYWYRQTLGQGPEFLTYFQNEAQLEKSRLLSDRFSAERPKGSFSTLEIQRTEQGDSAMYLCASSLQPEQYFGPGTRLTVT.

This clonotype was detected a few times. This rearrangement joins TRBV5-6 to TRBJ1-4; D gene uncertain. Trimming cost V 4 bases and J 4 bases, with 11 bases left between them. The CDR3 has 14 residues. The V gene's germline CDR1 is SGHDT and CDR2 YYEEEE. This CDR3 is CASSDGPNNEKLFF. The CDR3 region has the DNA TGTGCCAGCAGCGACGGGCCCAATAATGAAAAACTGTTTTTT.

This clonotype was seen a handful of times. The chain has TRBV12-3 or TRBV12-4 and TRBJ1-2; D remains ambiguous. Deletions cut 5 bases from V and 4 bases from J, with 11 bases between. CDR3 length: 13 amino acids. The CDR3 DNA is TGTGCCAGCAGTCCCCAACAGCGCTATGGCTACACCTTC. Encoded protein: CASSPQQRYGYTF.

Points on this clonotype: Compared with germline, one end of the junction differs, possibly owing to a read error. This chain links TRBV12-3 or TRBV12-4 with TRBJ2-7, with D possibly matching TRBD1 (7 bases). This CDR3 contains 16 residues. CDR3 in amino acids: CASSLRQGSMETEGHF. Here the CDR3 DNA reads TGTGCCAGCAGTCTACGACAGGGAAGCATGGAGACGGAGGGACACTTC.

V usage is TRBV4-2 and J usage is TRBJ1-2; no clear D gene. The ends were cut back, 0 bases at V and 3 bases at J, with 11 bases in the middle. The CDR3 totals 15 residues. CDR1 and CDR2 from the germline V gene are LGHNA and YNFKEQ. CDR3 coding DNA: TGTGCCAGCAGCCAAGATCTAGGGAGCCACTATGGCTACACCTTC. It specifies CASSQDLGSHYGYTF.

This chain uses TRBV29-1 with TRBJ2-1; 13 nucleotides agree with TRBD2. The CDR3 has 15 residues. The J segment lost 6 bases and the V segment lost 3 bases, leaving 5 bases of the junction unmatched. Per germline, CDR1 SQVTM and CDR2 ANQGSEA. Here the CDR3 DNA reads TGCAGCGTTGACCCAGGACTAGCGGGAGCCAATGAGCAGTTCTTC. Its translation is CSVDPGLAGANEQFF.

This clonotype was counted ten times or more. The chain carries TRBV10-3 and TRBJ2-7; 7 bases map to TRBD2. The CDR3 has 13 residues. The trim removed 2 bases at V and 7 bases at J, leaving 5 bases unmatched. Germline CDR1 reads ENHRY; CDR2 reads SYGVKD. The DNA of the CDR3 is TGTGCCATCAGTGAGAGACTAGCTGGTGAGCAGTACTTC. As protein: CAISERLAGEQYF.

This CDR3 is CASSFGGANEKLFF. CDR3 nucleotide sequence: TGTGCCAGCAGCTTCGGGGGCGCTAATGAAAAACTGTTTTTT. This chain links TRBV9 with TRBJ1-4; D perhaps matches TRBD1 (6 bases). The CDR3 runs 14 residues. V was trimmed by 4 bases and J by 3 bases, leaving 10 bases between them. Germline lookup yields CDR1 SGDLS and CDR2 YYNGEE.

CDR3 bases: TGCGCCAGCCGGTCCCCCCTAGGGACAGTCGGCTACACCTTC. Protein: CASRSPLGTVGYTF. The rearrangement uses TRBV4-1 and TRBJ1-2, with 7 nucleotides matching TRBD1. Per germline, CDR1 MGHRA and CDR2 YSYEKL. Germline trimming cut 8 bases from V and 8 bases from J; bases unmatched to any gene: 14. The CDR3 totals 14 residues.

The chain has TRBV5-1 and TRBJ2-2; 8 bases fit TRBD1. CDR3 length equals 16 residues. CDR1 and CDR2 (germline): SGHRS, YFSETQ. The V and J ends lost 4 bases and 1 base, in that order; junction bases with no gene match: 6. Here the CDR3 DNA reads TGCGCCAGCAGCACACTGGGACAGGAGAACACCGGGGAGCTGTTTTTT. Translated, it gives CASSTLGQENTGELFF.

V gene TRBV4-2 combines with J gene TRBJ2-1; TRBD2 aligns across 10 bases. Germline assignment: CDR1 LGHNA and CDR2 YNFKEQ. This CDR3 spans 15 amino acids. J lost 9 bases, V lost 4 bases, and 9 bases had no gene match. The CDR3 loop is CASSRLAGTPSEQFF. The DNA of the CDR3 is TGTGCCAGCAGCCGACTAGCGGGTACCCCCAGTGAGCAGTTCTTC.

The chain links TRBV20-1 to TRBJ1-2, with TRBD1 as a possible D gene (6 bases). The germline V and J ends were trimmed by 6 bases and 3 bases, with 14 bases remaining between them. CDR1 is DFQATT and CDR2 is SNEGSKA in the germline V gene (reference sequence). The CDR3 is 13 amino acids. DNA of the CDR3: TGCAGTGCCCGCGAGGGGGTTGACTATGGCTACACCTTC. Amino acids: CSAREGVDYGYTF.

This clonotype was detected ten times or more. The chain is built from TRBV9 and TRBJ2-1; maybe TRBD2 (5 bases). V was shortened by 2 bases and J by 2 bases, with 8 bases between the two germline ends. This CDR3 comprises 14 residues. Germline CDR1 SGDLS, CDR2 YYNGEE. Written as DNA, the CDR3 is TGTGCCAGCAGCGTGGGCGGGCCCTACAATGAGCAGTTCTTC. Translation gives CASSVGGPYNEQFF.

This clonotype was counted at least ten times. The V gene is TRBV4-3, the J gene TRBJ1-6, with D hard to call. Germline assignment: CDR1 LGHNA and CDR2 YSLEER. This CDR3 region has 15 residues. V lost 3 bases, J lost 10 bases, and 16 bases lay in between. This CDR3 reads CASSHALTEVSPLHF. The CDR3 DNA is TGCGCCAGCAGCCATGCCCTCACTGAGGTCTCACCCCTCCACTTT.

This clonotype was detected many times. V gene TRBV12-3 or TRBV12-4 combines with J gene TRBJ2-3; 9 bases map to TRBD2. J was trimmed by 0 bases and V by 2 bases; bases with no gene match: 3. The length of the CDR3 is 16 residues. In DNA form, the CDR3 reads TGTGCCAGCAGTTTACTAGCGGGAACTAGCACAGATACGCAGTATTTT. Amino acids: CASSLLAGTSTDTQYF.

The chain employs TRBV4-3 and TRBJ2-7; the match to TRBD2 covers 8 bases. The CDR3 covers 18 residues. V dropped 0 bases and J dropped 4; count of bases not matched to a gene: 14. The germline V gene encodes CDR1 LGHNA and CDR2 YSLEER. The CDR3 DNA follows: TGCGCCAGCAGCCAAGAGGCAAGCGGGAGTTGGGTCCGGTACGAGCAGTACTTC. This translates into CASSQEASGSWVRYEQYF.

This clonotype was recorded a few times. J is TRBJ1-4 and V is TRBV10-3; D is unresolved. Trimming removed 3 bases at V and 0 bases at J, with 8 bases between. Germline CDR1 reads ENHRY; CDR2 reads SYGVKD. The length of the CDR3 is 15 residues. Here the CDR3 reads CAISDPGTTNEKLFF. CDR3 DNA: TGTGCCATCAGTGACCCGGGAACAACTAATGAAAAACTGTTTTTT.

This chain uses TRBV6-5 with TRBJ2-5; a weak D match, TRBD1 (5 bases). The V end lost 0 bases, the J end lost 5 bases, and 10 bases lay between the germline ends. The germline gives CDR1 MNHEY, CDR2 SVGAGI. This CDR3 contains 14 residues. The CDR3 nucleotides are TGTGCCAGCAGTTACTCAGGCAGGGTGGAGACCCAGTACTTC. It encodes CASSYSGRVETQYF.

The chain links TRBV20-1 to TRBJ2-7; a possible D gene is TRBD1 (6 bases). Germline-derived CDR1 and CDR2 are DFQATT and SNEGSKA (reference sequence). Trimming removed 6 bases from V and 2 bases from J, with 8 bases in between. This CDR3 has 11 residues. CDR3: CSAGTTYEQYF. The CDR3 coding sequence is TGCAGTGCCGGGACAACCTACGAGCAGTACTTC.

J is TRBJ1-2 and V is TRBV4-2; TRBD1 matches 9 bases. This CDR3 is 16 amino acids long. With V trimmed by 0 bases and J by 8 bases, 10 bases remained unmatched. CDR1 is LGHNA and CDR2 is YNFKEQ in the germline V gene. The CDR3 loop is CASSQDPRDRVNGYTF. CDR3 nucleotide sequence: TGTGCCAGCAGCCAAGATCCCCGGGACAGGGTGAACGGCTACACCTTC.

The chain recombines TRBV5-5 with TRBJ2-3; D is possibly TRBD2 (5 bases). V was pared by 5 bases and J by 1 base, with 14 bases between. The germline CDR1 and CDR2 sequences are SGHKS and YYEKEE (reference sequence). The CDR3 is 15 residues long. CDR3 coding DNA: TGTGCCAGCAGTATATTAGCAGCGGGCACAGATACGCAGTATTTT. It codes for CASSILAAGTDTQYF.

The genes are TRBV28 and TRBJ1-4; D unresolved. This CDR3 region has 12 residues. Germline V lookup: CDR1 MDHEN, CDR2 SYDVKM. Trimming shortened V by 4 bases and J by 8 bases, and 8 bases separated the two germline ends. The CDR3 loop is CASSYRWEKLFF. CDR3 sequence (DNA): TGTGCCAGCAGTTACCGTTGGGAAAAACTGTTTTTT.

Here the CDR3 reads CASSLFFGELFF. As DNA, the CDR3 is TGTGCCAGCAGCTTATTCTTCGGGGAGCTGTTTTTT. The V gene is TRBV7-3, the J gene TRBJ2-2; D is uncertain. V gave up 2 bases and J gave up 7 bases, with 5 bases separating them. The length of the CDR3 is 12 residues. Germline V lookup: CDR1 SGHTA, CDR2 FQGTGA.

A note on this clonotype: Compared with germline, one end of the junction differs, possibly owing to a read error. The chain employs TRBV7-6 and TRBJ2-2; possibly TRBD2 for D (5 bases). This CDR3 region has 15 residues. Germline assignment: CDR1 SGHVS and CDR2 FNYEAQ. The CDR3 spells CASSLAQSWAGELFF. CDR3 bases: TGTGCCAGCAGCCTAGCCCAGTCCTGGGCCGGGGAGCTGTTTTTT.

The chain combines TRBV30 with TRBJ2-7; D is unclear. In germline, CDR1 is GTSNPN, CDR2 SVGIG (reference sequence). Trimming left V 2 bases short and J 3 bases short, with 11 bases between. This CDR3 comprises 13 residues. The CDR3 region is CAWSIPVLYEQYF. The CDR3 nucleotides read TGTGCCTGGAGTATTCCGGTCCTCTACGAGCAGTACTTC.

This clonotype came up many times. The V call is TRBV20-1, the J call TRBJ2-3; possibly TRBD1 or TRBD2 for D (5 bases each). Trimming stripped 6 bases from V and 0 bases from J, with 16 bases between. This CDR3 is built from 15 residues. Germline assignment: CDR1 DFQATT and CDR2 SNEGSKA (reference sequence). CDR3 coding DNA: TGCAGTGCGGAGGACATTTATACTAGCACAGATACGCAGTATTTT. Translation gives CSAEDIYTSTDTQYF.

The chain uses TRBV12-3 or TRBV12-4 and TRBJ1-3, with D perhaps matching TRBD1 (6 bases). Trimming left V 10 bases short and J 0 bases short, with 16 bases between. The CDR3 has 15 amino acids. The CDR3 loop reads CATSPGHSSGNTIYF. DNA of the CDR3: TGTGCCACCTCCCCGGGACATAGCTCTGGAAACACCATATATTTT.

This clonotype was observed a few times. The J gene is TRBJ1-1, the V gene TRBV12-3 or TRBV12-4; the D is unclear. The CDR3 sequence is 11 residues long. V lost 6 bases, J lost 11 bases, and 13 bases lay in between. CDR3 sequence (DNA): TGTGCCAGCAGCTTTGGTGCCGGGGCTTTCTTT. Translating it yields CASSFGAGAFF.

The chain employs TRBV24-1 and TRBJ2-7; D unclear. Germline V gene data show CDR1 as KGHDR and CDR2 as SFDVKD. The V and J ends lost 4 bases and 7 bases respectively, with 7 bases between them. CDR3 length: 11 amino acids. The CDR3 is CATSDTWEQYF. CDR3 sequence (DNA): TGTGCCACCAGTGACACGTGGGAGCAGTACTTC.

The V gene is TRBV3-1, the J gene TRBJ1-1; D may be TRBD1 (6 bases). This CDR3 spans 13 amino acids. Germline V gives CDR1 LGHDT, CDR2 YNNKEL (reference sequence). V was clipped by 2 bases and J by 5 bases, with 9 bases between them. This chain's CDR3 is CASSQIRGTEAFF. CDR3 sequence (DNA): TGTGCCAGCAGCCAAATCAGGGGAACTGAAGCTTTCTTT.

The rearrangement links TRBV27 to TRBJ1-6; 8 bases map to TRBD1. This CDR3 region has 16 residues. With 5 bases clipped from V and 6 bases from J, the junction kept 9 bases outside the gene matches. The germline gives CDR1 MNHEY, CDR2 SMNVEV (reference sequence). This CDR3 reads CASSPRQGSSNSPLHF. Written as DNA, the CDR3 is TGTGCCAGCAGTCCCCGACAGGGGAGTTCTAATTCACCCCTCCACTTT.